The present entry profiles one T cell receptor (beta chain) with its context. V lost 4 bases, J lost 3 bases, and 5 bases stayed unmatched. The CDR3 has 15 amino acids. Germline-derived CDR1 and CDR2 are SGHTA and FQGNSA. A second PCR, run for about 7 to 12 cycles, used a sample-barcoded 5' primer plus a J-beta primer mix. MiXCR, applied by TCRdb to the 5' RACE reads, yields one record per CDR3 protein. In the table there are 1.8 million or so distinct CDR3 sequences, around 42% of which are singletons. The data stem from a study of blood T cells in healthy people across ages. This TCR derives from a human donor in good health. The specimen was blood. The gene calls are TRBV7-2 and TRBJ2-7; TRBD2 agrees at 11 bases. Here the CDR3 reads CASSYSGGDFYEQYF. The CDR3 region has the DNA TGTGCCAGCAGCTATAGCGGGGGGGATTTCTACGAGCAGTACTTC.